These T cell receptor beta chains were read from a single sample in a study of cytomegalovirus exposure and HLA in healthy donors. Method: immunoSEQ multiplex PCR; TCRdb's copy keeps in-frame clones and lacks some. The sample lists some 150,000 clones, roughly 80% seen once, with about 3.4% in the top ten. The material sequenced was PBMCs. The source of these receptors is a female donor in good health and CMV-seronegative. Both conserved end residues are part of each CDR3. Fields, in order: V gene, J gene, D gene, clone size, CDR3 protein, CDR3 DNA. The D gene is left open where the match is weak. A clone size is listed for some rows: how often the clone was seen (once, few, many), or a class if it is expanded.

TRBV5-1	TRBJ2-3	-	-	CASSLLRASTDTQYF	TGCGCCAGCAGCTTGCTGCGGGCCAGCACAGATACGCAGTATTTT
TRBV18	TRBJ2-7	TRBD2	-	CASSPPTGGSYEQYF	TGTGCCAGCTCACCCCCCACGGGGGGCTCCTACGAGCAGTACTTC
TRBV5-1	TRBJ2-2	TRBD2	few	CASGLAGGNTGELFF	TGCGCCAGCGGTCTAGCGGGAGGGAACACCGGGGAGCTGTTTTTT
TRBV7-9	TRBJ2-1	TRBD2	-	CASSLASGGVEQFF	TGTGCCAGCAGCTTAGCTAGCGGGGGGGTTGAGCAGTTCTTC
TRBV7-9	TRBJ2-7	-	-	CSSSLYRDEQYF	TGTTCCAGCAGCTTATACAGGGACGAGCAGTACTTC
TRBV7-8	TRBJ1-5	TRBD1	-	CASSQRTGNQPQHF	TGTGCCAGCAGCCAACGGACAGGGAATCAGCCCCAGCATTTT
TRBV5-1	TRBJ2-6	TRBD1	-	CASSVRDRDSGANVLTF	TGCGCCAGCAGCGTCCGGGACAGGGACTCTGGGGCCAACGTCCTGACTTTC
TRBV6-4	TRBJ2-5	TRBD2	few	CASSLGGGETQYF	TGTGCCAGCAGCCTCGGGGGGGGAGAGACCCAGTACTTC
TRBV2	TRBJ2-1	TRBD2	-	CASSPAASGNYNEQFF	TGTGCCAGCAGCCCTGCCGCTAGCGGGAACTACAATGAGCAGTTCTTC
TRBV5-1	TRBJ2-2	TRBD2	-	CASSWGREGLTGELFF	TGCGCCAGCAGCTGGGGAAGGGAGGGCCTCACCGGGGAGCTGTTTTTT
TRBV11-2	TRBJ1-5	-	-	CASSAEQGGNQPQHF	TGTGCCAGCAGCGCTGAGCAGGGCGGCAATCAGCCCCAGCATTTT
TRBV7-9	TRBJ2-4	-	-	CASSSEVGTSNIQYF	TGTGCCAGCAGCTCCGAGGTCGGCACATCAAACATTCAGTACTTC
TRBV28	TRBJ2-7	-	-	CASSLLGQTYEQYF	TGTGCCAGCAGTTTACTTGGCCAGACCTACGAGCAGTACTTC
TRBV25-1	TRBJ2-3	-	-	CASSESGSDTQYF	TGTGCCAGCAGTGAATCCGGGTCAGATACGCAGTATTTT
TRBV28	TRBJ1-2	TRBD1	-	CASSSPDRMFYGYTF	TGTGCCAGCAGTTCCCCGGACAGGATGTTCTATGGCTACACCTTC
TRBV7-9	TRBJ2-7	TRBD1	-	CASSWTGPARLYEQYF	TGTGCCAGCAGCTGGACAGGGCCCGCGAGGCTATACGAGCAGTACTTC
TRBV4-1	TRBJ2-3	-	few	CASSQEGSGPDTQYF	TGCGCCAGCAGCCAAGAAGGTTCAGGCCCAGATACGCAGTATTTT
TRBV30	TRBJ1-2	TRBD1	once	CAWVSRDRVESDSYTF	TGTGCCTGGGTAAGCCGGGACAGGGTTGAGTCGGATAGCTACACCTTC
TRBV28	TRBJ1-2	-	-	CAIYPPGHIYGYTF	TGTGCCATATACCCCCCGGGACATATATATGGCTACACCTTC
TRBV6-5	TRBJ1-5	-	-	CASSYSRAGAYQPQHF	TGTGCCAGCAGTTACTCGAGGGCAGGGGCCTATCAGCCCCAGCATTTT
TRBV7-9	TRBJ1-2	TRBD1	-	CALNRDRPTNYGYTF	TGTGCCCTAAACCGGGACAGACCCACTAACTATGGCTACACCTTC
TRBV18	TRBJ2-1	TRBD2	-	CASSPSGDYNEQFF	TGTGCCAGCTCACCTAGCGGGGATTACAATGAGCAGTTCTTC
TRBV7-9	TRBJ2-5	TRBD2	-	CASSNSGGQETQYF	TGTGCCAGCAGCAATAGCGGGGGACAAGAGACCCAGTACTTC
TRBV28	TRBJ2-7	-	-	CASNNQGTYEQYF	TGTGCCAGCAATAATCAGGGGACCTACGAGCAGTACTTC
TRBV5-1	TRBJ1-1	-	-	CASSLVVSQNTEAFF	TGCGCCAGCAGCTTGGTGGTCAGTCAGAACACTGAAGCTTTCTTT
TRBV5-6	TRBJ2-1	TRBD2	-	CASRGPAGFEYSSYNEQFF	TGTGCCAGCAGGGGCCCAGCGGGATTCGAATACAGCTCCTACAATGAGCAGTTCTTC
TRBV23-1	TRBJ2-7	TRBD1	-	CASSQSDPRDSQYPPLPYEQYF	TGCGCCAGCAGTCAATCCGACCCTAGGGACAGTCAATATCCCCCCCTTCCCTACGAGCAGTACTTC
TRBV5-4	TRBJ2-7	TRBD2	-	CASSGGTSGSAYEQYF	TGTGCCAGCAGCGGTGGGACTAGCGGGAGCGCCTACGAGCAGTACTTC
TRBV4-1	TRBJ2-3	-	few	CASSQTVRHTSTDTQYF	TGCGCCAGCAGCCAAACTGTCAGGCACACTAGCACAGATACGCAGTATTTT
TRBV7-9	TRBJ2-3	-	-	CASSLYYTDTQYF	TGTGCCAGTTCCCTATACTACACAGATACGCAGTATTTT
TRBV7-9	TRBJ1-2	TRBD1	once	CASSFTGAGGYGYTF	TGTGCCAGCAGCTTTACAGGGGCCGGGGGCTATGGCTACACCTTC
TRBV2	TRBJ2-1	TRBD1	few	CASSEDRGTVHNEQFF	TGTGCCAGCAGTGAAGACAGGGGTACCGTCCACAATGAGCAGTTCTTC
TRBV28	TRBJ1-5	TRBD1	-	CASSPLGTGNQPQHF	TGTGCCAGCAGTCCGCTTGGGACAGGAAATCAGCCCCAGCATTTT
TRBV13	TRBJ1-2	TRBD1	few	CASSLRPEGAVYGYTF	TGTGCCAGCAGTTTGAGGCCCGAGGGGGCGGTCTATGGCTACACCTTC
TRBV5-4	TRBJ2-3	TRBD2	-	CASSSGLAEGTQYF	TGTGCCAGCAGCAGTGGACTAGCGGAGGGTACGCAGTATTTT